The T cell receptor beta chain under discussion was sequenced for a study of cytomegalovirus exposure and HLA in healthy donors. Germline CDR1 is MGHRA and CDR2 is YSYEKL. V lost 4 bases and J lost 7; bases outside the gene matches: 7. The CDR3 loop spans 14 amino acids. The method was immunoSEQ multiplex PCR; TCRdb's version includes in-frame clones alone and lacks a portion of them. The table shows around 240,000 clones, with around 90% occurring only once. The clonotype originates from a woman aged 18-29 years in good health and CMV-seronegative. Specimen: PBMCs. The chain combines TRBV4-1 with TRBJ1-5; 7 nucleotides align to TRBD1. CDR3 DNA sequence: TGCGCCAGCAGCCGATTGACAGGGAGGCAGCCCCAGCATTTT. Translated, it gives CASSRLTGRQPQHF.